The sequence of this TCR beta chain was determined in a study of blood T cells in healthy people across ages. In this sample, this clonotype turned up many times. The CDR3 runs to 12 residues. Germline lookup yields CDR1 SQVTM and CDR2 ANQGSEA. The germline V and J ends were trimmed by 4 bases and 6 bases, with 13 bases remaining between them. It was with a sample-barcoded 5' primer and a J-beta primer mix that a second PCR of roughly 7 to 12 cycles was run. TCRdb re-called the 5' RACE reads with MiXCR, one entry per CDR3 protein. The table records 750,000 to 1,000,000 distinct CDR3 sequences, under 35% of them present only once. This same sample was also part of a study on T cells of mothers and their children.

The chain joins TRBV29-1 to TRBJ2-7; D gene ambiguous. The specimen sequenced was blood. This sequence originates from a woman between 40 and 50 years old in good health. CDR3 loop: CSVGTEIGEQYF. The CDR3 DNA follows: TGCAGCGTTGGGACGGAAATCGGCGAGCAGTACTTC.